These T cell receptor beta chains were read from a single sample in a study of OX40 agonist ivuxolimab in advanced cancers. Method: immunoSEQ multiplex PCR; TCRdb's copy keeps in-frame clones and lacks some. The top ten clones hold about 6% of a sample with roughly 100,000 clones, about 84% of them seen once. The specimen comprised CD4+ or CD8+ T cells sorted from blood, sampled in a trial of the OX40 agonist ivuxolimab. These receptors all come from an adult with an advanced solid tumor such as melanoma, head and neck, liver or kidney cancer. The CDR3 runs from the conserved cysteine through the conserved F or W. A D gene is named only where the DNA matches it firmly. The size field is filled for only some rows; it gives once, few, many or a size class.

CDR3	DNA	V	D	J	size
CASSRGTGANTGELFF	TGTGCCAGTTCCCGTGGGACAGGGGCGAACACCGGGGAGCTGTTTTTT	TRBV19	TRBD1	TRBJ2-2	few
CASSPDRSSYNEQFF	TGTGCCAGCAGTCCGGACAGGAGCTCCTACAATGAGCAGTTCTTC	TRBV6-5	TRBD1	TRBJ2-1	.
CASMLAGVSYEQYF	TGTGCCAGCATGCTAGCGGGAGTCTCCTACGAGCAGTACTTC	TRBV7-2	TRBD2	TRBJ2-7	.
CASSAGTGVTEAFF	TGTGCCAGCAGTGCCGGGACAGGGGTCACTGAAGCTTTCTTT	TRBV6-5	TRBD1	TRBJ1-1	.
CSVAAGVPYEQYF	TGCAGCGTTGCAGCGGGAGTACCCTACGAGCAGTACTTC	TRBV29-1	TRBD2	TRBJ2-7	few
CASRFDAGKYEQYF	TGTGCCAGCAGATTTGACGCGGGGAAATACGAGCAGTACTTC	TRBV5-5	.	TRBJ2-7	.
CASSGGQGRGAFF	TGTGCCAGCAGTGGGGGACAGGGGCGAGGAGCTTTCTTT	TRBV27	TRBD1	TRBJ1-1	.
CASSPRDFYTGELFF	TGTGCCAGTAGTCCTCGGGACTTCTACACCGGGGAGCTGTTTTTT	TRBV19	.	TRBJ2-2	once
CASSKGEQYF	TGTGCCAGCAGCAAAGGTGAGCAGTACTTC	TRBV21-1	.	TRBJ2-7	few
CASSYRTGGNGYTF	TGTGCCAGCAGCTACAGGACAGGGGGCAATGGCTACACCTTC	TRBV14	TRBD1	TRBJ1-2	once
CAISTGFNEKLFF	TGTGCCATCAGTACAGGGTTTAATGAAAAACTGTTTTTT	TRBV10-3	.	TRBJ1-4	.
CATSGQGNSPLHF	TGTGCCACGAGTGGGCAGGGGAATTCACCCCTCCACTTT	TRBV30	.	TRBJ1-6	large
CASSLFIGGPYGYTF	TGTGCCAGCAGCTTGTTTATCGGGGGGCCCTATGGCTACACCTTC	TRBV5-8	.	TRBJ1-2	.
CASSGQGSRNEQFF	TGTGCCAGCAGCGGGCAGGGGAGCCGCAATGAGCAGTTCTTC	TRBV5-8	.	TRBJ2-1	few
CASSRLGGLDKGTDTQYF	TGTGCCAGCAGTCGTCTGGGAGGCCTCGATAAGGGCACAGATACGCAGTATTTT	TRBV7-9	.	TRBJ2-3	once
CAWSISGGKNEQFF	TGTGCCTGGAGTATCAGCGGGGGGAAGAATGAGCAGTTCTTC	TRBV30	TRBD2	TRBJ2-1	.
CASSVNGDQPQHF	TGTGCCAGCAGCGTTAACGGGGATCAGCCCCAGCATTTT	TRBV7-2	.	TRBJ1-5	once
CASSIAKNRLLNTEAFF	TGTGCCAGTAGTATAGCGAAGAACAGACTGTTGAACACTGAAGCTTTCTTT	TRBV19	.	TRBJ1-1	.
CAGSTGSNGYTF	TGTGCCGGCTCGACAGGGTCCAATGGCTACACCTTC	TRBV6-6	TRBD1	TRBJ1-2	.
CASIDRGRNTEAFF	TGTGCCAGCATCGACAGGGGGCGGAACACTGAAGCTTTCTTT	TRBV6-5	TRBD1	TRBJ1-1	.
CATSRVAQGQGENIQYF	TGTGCCACCAGCAGAGTAGCTCAGGGACAGGGGGAAAACATTCAGTACTTC	TRBV15	TRBD1	TRBJ2-4	.
CASSSAYPVEAFF	TGTGCCAGCAGTTCCGCTTATCCGGTTGAAGCTTTCTTT	TRBV6-6	.	TRBJ1-1	.
CATVKNTEAFF	TGTGCCACCGTCAAGAACACTGAAGCTTTCTTT	TRBV10-3	.	TRBJ1-1	.
CASSIGTAYEQYF	TGTGCCAGTAGTATCGGGACAGCCTACGAGCAGTACTTC	TRBV19	TRBD1	TRBJ2-7	.
CAWSVRADVRGNPLHF	TGTGCCTGGAGTGTACGGGCAGACGTCCGCGGGAATCCCCTCCACTTT	TRBV30	.	TRBJ1-6	.
CSVETGSYGYTF	TGCAGCGTCGAGACAGGGAGCTATGGCTACACCTTC	TRBV29-1	TRBD1	TRBJ1-2	.
CASSLDRAGGIVNEAFF	TGTGCCAGCAGCCTCGACCGGGCAGGGGGCATCGTTAATGAAGCTTTCTTT	TRBV7-9	TRBD1	TRBJ1-1	.
CASSPQPGTIYF	TGTGCCAGCTCACCTCAACCTGGCACCATATATTTT	TRBV18	.	TRBJ1-3	.
CASSRGQGWYGYTF	TGTGCCAGTAGTAGGGGACAGGGGTGGTATGGCTACACCTTC	TRBV19	TRBD1	TRBJ1-2	.
CASSDAGASLDEQFF	TGTGCCAGCAGTGACGCGGGAGCGTCGTTGGATGAGCAGTTCTTC	TRBV6-4	TRBD2	TRBJ2-1	.
CAISESLGLGVSETQYF	TGTGCCATCAGTGAGTCGCTGGGACTAGGAGTCAGTGAGACCCAGTACTTC	TRBV10-3	TRBD2	TRBJ2-5	.
CASSAEGPGREQYF	TGTGCCAGCAGTGCGGAGGGCCCAGGGAGGGAGCAGTACTTC	TRBV25-1	TRBD2	TRBJ2-5	.
CASRGIHLNTEAFF	TGTGCCAGCAGGGGGATCCACTTGAACACTGAAGCTTTCTTT	TRBV9	.	TRBJ1-1	.
CASSSDRVGGTGELFF	TGTGCCAGCAGTTCTGACAGGGTGGGTGGCACCGGGGAGCTGTTTTTT	TRBV2	TRBD1	TRBJ2-2	.
CASSRGTANYGYTF	TGTGCCAGCAGCCGTGGGACAGCGAACTATGGCTACACCTTC	TRBV7-8	TRBD1	TRBJ1-2	.
CSVEDPSGRPYEQYF	TGCAGCGTTGAAGATCCTAGCGGGAGGCCCTACGAGCAGTACTTC	TRBV29-1	TRBD2	TRBJ2-7	.